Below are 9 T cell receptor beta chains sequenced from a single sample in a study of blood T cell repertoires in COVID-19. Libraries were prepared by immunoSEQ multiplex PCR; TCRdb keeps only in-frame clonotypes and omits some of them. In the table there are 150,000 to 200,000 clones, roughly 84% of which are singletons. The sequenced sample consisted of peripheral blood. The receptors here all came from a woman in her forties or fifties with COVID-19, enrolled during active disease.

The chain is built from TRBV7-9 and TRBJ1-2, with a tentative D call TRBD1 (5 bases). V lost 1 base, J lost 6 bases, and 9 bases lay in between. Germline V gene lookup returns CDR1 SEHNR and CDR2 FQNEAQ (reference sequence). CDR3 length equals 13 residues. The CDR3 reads CASSLGGVDGYTF. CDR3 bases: TGTGCCAGCAGCTTAGGGGGCGTGGATGGCTACACCTTC.

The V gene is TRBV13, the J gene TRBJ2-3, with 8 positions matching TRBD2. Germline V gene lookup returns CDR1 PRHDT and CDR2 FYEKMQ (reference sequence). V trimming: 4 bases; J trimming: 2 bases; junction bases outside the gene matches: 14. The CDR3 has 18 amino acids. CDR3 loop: CASSWETRGALTTDTQYF. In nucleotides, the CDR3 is TGTGCCAGCAGCTGGGAGACGCGGGGGGCTTTAACCACAGATACGCAGTATTTT.

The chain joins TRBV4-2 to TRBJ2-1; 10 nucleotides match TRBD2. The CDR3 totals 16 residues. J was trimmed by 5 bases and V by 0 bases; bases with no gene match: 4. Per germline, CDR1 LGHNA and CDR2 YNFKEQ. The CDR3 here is CASSQEGTSGNNEQFF. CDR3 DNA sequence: TGTGCCAGCAGCCAAGAGGGTACTAGCGGGAACAATGAGCAGTTCTTC.

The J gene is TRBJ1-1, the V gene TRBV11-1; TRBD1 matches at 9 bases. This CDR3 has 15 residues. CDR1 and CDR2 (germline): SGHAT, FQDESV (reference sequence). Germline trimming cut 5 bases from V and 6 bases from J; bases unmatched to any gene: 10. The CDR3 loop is CASSAGDRDEAEAFF. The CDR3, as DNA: TGTGCCAGCAGCGCTGGGGACAGGGATGAAGCTGAAGCTTTCTTT.

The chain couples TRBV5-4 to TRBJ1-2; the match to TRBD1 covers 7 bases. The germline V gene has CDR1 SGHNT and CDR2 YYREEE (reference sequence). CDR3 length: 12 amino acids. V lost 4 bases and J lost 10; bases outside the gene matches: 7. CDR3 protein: CASSRQGTDYTF. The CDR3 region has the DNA TGTGCCAGCAGCCGACAGGGAACGGACTACACCTTC.

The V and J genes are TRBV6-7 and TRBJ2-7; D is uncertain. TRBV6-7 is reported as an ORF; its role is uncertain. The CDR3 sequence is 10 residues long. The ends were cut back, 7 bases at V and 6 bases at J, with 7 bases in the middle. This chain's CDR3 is CASTHGEQYF. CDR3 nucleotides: TGTGCCAGCACCCACGGCGAGCAGTACTTC.

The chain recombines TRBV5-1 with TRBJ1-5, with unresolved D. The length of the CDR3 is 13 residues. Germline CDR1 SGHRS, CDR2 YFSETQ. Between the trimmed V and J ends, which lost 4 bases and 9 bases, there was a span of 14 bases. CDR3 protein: CASSDGPERPQHF. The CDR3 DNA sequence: TGCGCCAGCAGCGATGGGCCCGAAAGGCCCCAGCATTTT.

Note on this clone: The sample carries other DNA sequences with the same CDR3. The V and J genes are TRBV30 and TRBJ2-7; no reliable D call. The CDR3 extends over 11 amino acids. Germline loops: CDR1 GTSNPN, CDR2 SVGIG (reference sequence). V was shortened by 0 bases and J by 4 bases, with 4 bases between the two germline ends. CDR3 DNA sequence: TGTGCCTGGAGTGTACTGTACGAGCAGTACTTC. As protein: CAWSVLYEQYF.

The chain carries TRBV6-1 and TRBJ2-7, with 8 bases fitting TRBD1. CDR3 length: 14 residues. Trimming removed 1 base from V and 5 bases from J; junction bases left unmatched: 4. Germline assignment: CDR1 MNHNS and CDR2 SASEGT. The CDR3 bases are TGTGCCAGCAGTGAAGTTCAGGGGGCCCACGAGCAGTACTTC. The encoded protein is CASSEVQGAHEQYF.